This T cell receptor (beta chain) appears in the sequencing data of a study of cytomegalovirus exposure and HLA in healthy donors. A note on this clone: Its antigen remains unidentified.

The assay was immunoSEQ multiplex PCR, and TCRdb's table has in-frame clones only and misses some. The table has about 220,000 clones, about 90% seen once; the top ten hold 2.9%. Study observations and caveats: The study designated 164 TCR beta chains cytomegalovirus-associated.

CDR1 and CDR2 (germline): SNHLY, FYNNEI. The length of the CDR3 is 16 residues. V was clipped by 2 bases and J by 3 bases; unmatched bases: 4. The V call is TRBV2, the J call TRBJ2-1; 10 nucleotides align to TRBD1. The sequenced sample consisted of PBMCs. This clonotype was obtained from a woman between 18 and 30 years old in good health and CMV-seronegative. DNA for the CDR3: TGTGCCAGCAGTGAATCGAGGACAGGGGGCTACAATGAGCAGTTCTTC. It specifies CASSESRTGGYNEQFF.